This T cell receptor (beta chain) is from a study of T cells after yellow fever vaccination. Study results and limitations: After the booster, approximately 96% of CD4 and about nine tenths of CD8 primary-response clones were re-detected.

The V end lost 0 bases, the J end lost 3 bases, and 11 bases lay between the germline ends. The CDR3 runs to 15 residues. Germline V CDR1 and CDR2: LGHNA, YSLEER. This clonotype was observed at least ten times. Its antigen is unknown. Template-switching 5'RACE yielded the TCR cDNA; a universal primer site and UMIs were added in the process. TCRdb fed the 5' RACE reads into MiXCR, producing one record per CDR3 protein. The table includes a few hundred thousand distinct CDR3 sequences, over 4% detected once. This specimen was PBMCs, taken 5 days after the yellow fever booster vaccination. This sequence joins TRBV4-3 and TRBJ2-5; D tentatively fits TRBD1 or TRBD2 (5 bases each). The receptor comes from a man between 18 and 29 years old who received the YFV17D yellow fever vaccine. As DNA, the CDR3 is TGCGCCAGCAGCCAAGATCCGGGACGCGAAGAGACCCAGTACTTC. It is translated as CASSQDPGREETQYF.